This section outlines one T cell receptor (beta chain) sequence together with its context. This entry comes from a study of blood T cell repertoires in COVID-19. Method: immunoSEQ multiplex PCR; TCRdb's copy keeps in-frame clones and lacks some. The data contain 150,000 to 200,000 clones, about 82% of them singletons. The V and J ends lost 4 bases and 1 base, in that order; junction bases with no gene match: 7. Germline lookup yields CDR1 SGHRS and CDR2 YFSETQ. CDR3 length: 15 amino acids. The gene calls are TRBV5-1 and TRBJ1-1; 7 bases fit TRBD1. The clonotype originates from a woman aged 25 to 39 who had recovered from COVID-19. The sample consisted of PBMCs or T cells enriched from blood (not recorded which). In nucleotides, the CDR3 is TGCGCCAGCAGCACGGACAGGAAACCGAACACTGAAGCTTTCTTT. Amino acid sequence: CASSTDRKPNTEAFF.